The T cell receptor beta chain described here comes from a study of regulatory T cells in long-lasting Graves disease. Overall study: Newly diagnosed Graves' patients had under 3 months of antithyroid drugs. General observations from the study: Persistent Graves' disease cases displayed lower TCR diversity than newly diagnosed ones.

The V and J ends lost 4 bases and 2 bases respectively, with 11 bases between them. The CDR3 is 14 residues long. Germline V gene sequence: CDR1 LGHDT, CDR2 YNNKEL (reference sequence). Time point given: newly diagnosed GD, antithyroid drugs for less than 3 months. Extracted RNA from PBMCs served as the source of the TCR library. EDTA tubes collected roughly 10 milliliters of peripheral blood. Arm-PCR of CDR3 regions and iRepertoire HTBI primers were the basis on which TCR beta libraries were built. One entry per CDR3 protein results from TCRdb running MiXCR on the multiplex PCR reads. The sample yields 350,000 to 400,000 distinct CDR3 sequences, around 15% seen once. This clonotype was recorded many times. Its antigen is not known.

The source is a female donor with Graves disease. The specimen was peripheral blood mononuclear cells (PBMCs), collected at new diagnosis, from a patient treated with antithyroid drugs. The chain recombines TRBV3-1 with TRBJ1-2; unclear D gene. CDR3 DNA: TGTGCCAGCAGCCCCTATCAGGCCAACTATGGCTACACCTTC. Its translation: CASSPYQANYGYTF.